These 21 T cell receptor beta chains originate from one sample sequenced in a study of immune heterogeneity within non-small cell lung tumors. The template for each sample was roughly 610 ng of genomic DNA, which had been extracted from bulk tumor tissue. Each primary tumor yielded several biopsies, collected far apart from one another at surgery. Patients underwent curative surgery for untreated, newly diagnosed non-small cell lung cancer. A first 10-cycle multiplex round used 32 V-gene and 13 J-gene primers on TCR beta CDR3. TCRdb called the multiplex PCR reads again in MiXCR, with one record for every CDR3 protein. This table holds roughly 13,000 distinct CDR3 sequences, about 20% found once. The sequencing input was lung tumor tissue. Every receptor here comes from a man aged 55 to 70 with non-small cell lung cancer.

This clonotype appeared a few times. The chain is built from TRBV19 and TRBJ2-5; D gene ambiguous. The germline V gene encodes CDR1 LNHDA and CDR2 SQIVND (reference sequence). Trimming shortened V by 4 bases and J by 8 bases, and 8 bases separated the two germline ends. The CDR3 totals 11 residues. CDR3 coding DNA: TGTGCCAGTAGTAATAGTTTCACCCAGTACTTC. This codes for CASSNSFTQYF.

This clonotype is categorized as medium-sized (0.01 to 0.1%). The rearrangement joins TRBV19 to TRBJ2-2; TRBD1 matches 9 bases. Germline V gives CDR1 LNHDA, CDR2 SQIVND (reference sequence). The CDR3 has 14 residues. V lost 5 bases and J lost 6; bases outside the gene matches: 4. The CDR3 DNA reads as TGTGCCAGTAGTCCGGGACAGGGATCCGGGGAGCTGTTTTTT. Amino acid sequence: CASSPGQGSGELFF. Drawing the rest from reference TRBV19 and TRBJ2-2, the complete variable domain is DGGITQSPKYLFRKEGQNVTLSCEQNLNHDAMYWYRQDPGQGLRLIYYSQIVNDFQKGDIAEGYSVSREKKESFPLTVTSAQKNPTAFYLCASSPGQGSGELFFGEGSRLTVL.

As concerns this clonotype: One base away lies a much larger clone, so this may be a sequencing read error. The DNA of the CDR3 is TGCAGTGCTAGAGTCCACAGGGCGGAGCAGTACTTC. Translation: CSARVHRAEQYF. The genes are TRBV20-1 and TRBJ2-7; tentative D call: TRBD1 (6 bases). CDR1 and CDR2 (germline): DFQATT, SNEGSKA (reference sequence). V was trimmed by 1 base and J by 7 bases, leaving 11 bases between them. This CDR3 region has 12 residues.

V usage is TRBV3-1 and J usage is TRBJ2-1, with D tentatively TRBD2 (6 bases). Germline CDR1 LGHDT, CDR2 YNNKEL (reference sequence). There are 16 residues in the CDR3. V was clipped by 2 bases and J by 0 bases, with 11 bases between them. CDR3 DNA sequence: TGTGCCAGCAGCCAAAACCTAGCGTTCTCCTACAATGAGCAGTTCTTC. Protein: CASSQNLAFSYNEQFF.

This clonotype is medium-sized in the sample. For the CDR3, the DNA is TGTGCCAGCAGGGCCGGGACAGGGGATGGCGAGCAGTACTTC. Translation: CASRAGTGDGEQYF. The rearrangement uses TRBV2 and TRBJ2-7; 10 bases agree with TRBD1. The CDR3 runs 14 residues. V shed 6 bases, J shed 6 bases, and the junction held 8 bases outside the gene matches. CDR1 is SNHLY and CDR2 is FYNNEI in the germline V gene. Together with reference TRBV2 and TRBJ2-7, the CDR3 gives the full variable domain: EPEVTQTPSHQVTQMGQEVILRCVPISNHLYFYWYRQILGQKVEFLVSFYNNEISEKSEIFDDQFSVERPDGSNFTLKIRSTKLEDSAMYFCASRAGTGDGEQYFGPGTRLTVT.

This clonotype was seen more than once but under ten times. The chain is built from TRBV3-1 and TRBJ2-6; tentative D call: TRBD2 (6 bases). Trimming cost V 0 bases and J 4 bases, with 13 bases left between them. The CDR3 covers 17 residues. Germline V gene data show CDR1 as LGHDT and CDR2 as YNNKEL (reference sequence). CDR3: CASSQEGRGRGANVLTF. Here the CDR3 DNA reads TGTGCCAGCAGCCAAGAGGGGCGGGGAAGGGGGGCCAACGTCCTGACTTTC. Together with reference TRBV3-1 and TRBJ2-6, the CDR3 gives the full variable domain: DTAVSQTPKYLVTQMGNDKSIKCEQNLGHDTMYWYKQDSKKFLKIMFSYNNKELIINETVPNRFSPKSPDKAHLNLHINSLELGDSAVYFCASSQEGRGRGANVLTFGAGSRLTVL.

This clonotype was seen a few times. At one of its ends the junction is not consistent with the germline gene, which may arise from a read error. CDR3 protein: CASSVSSGRVDERFF. CDR3 sequence (DNA): TGTGCCAGCAGTGTGTCTAGCGGGAGGGTAGATGAGCGGTTCTTC. V and J are TRBV2 and TRBJ2-1, with 12 nucleotides matching TRBD2. This CDR3 has 15 amino acids. Germline V lookup: CDR1 SNHLY, CDR2 FYNNEI.

This chain links TRBV11-3 with TRBJ2-5; D is unclear. V lost 5 bases, J lost 5 bases, and 12 bases lay in between. CDR3 length: 13 residues. Germline V gene lookup returns CDR1 SGHNT and CDR2 YENEEA. CDR3 DNA: TGTGCCAGCAGCGTATGGGGATTGGAGACCCAGTACTTC. This translates into CASSVWGLETQYF.

The chain has TRBV4-1 and TRBJ2-5, with TRBD2 identical over 10 bases. The CDR3 length is 15 residues. The germline CDR1 and CDR2 sequences are MGHRA and YSYEKL. V trimming: 3 bases; J trimming: 5 bases; junction bases outside the gene matches: 6. CDR3 region: CASSHGTSVRETQYF. The CDR3 region has the DNA TGCGCCAGCAGCCACGGGACTAGCGTGCGTGAGACCCAGTACTTC.

As to this clonotype: A read error may produce the germline difference seen at one junction end. The chain uses TRBV12-3 or TRBV12-4 and TRBJ2-5; the match to TRBD1 covers 7 bases. This CDR3 spans 13 amino acids. The CDR3 coding sequence is TGTGCCAGCAGGGAACAGGGGTGGGAGACCCTGTACTTC. Translated: CASREQGWETLYF.

Remarks on this clonotype: At one end, the junction sequence differs from germline, possibly due to a read error. V is TRBV11-3 and J is TRBJ2-1; D is possibly TRBD1 (6 bases). Germline loops: CDR1 SGHNT, CDR2 YENEEA. The CDR3 has 15 residues. The CDR3 coding sequence is TGTGCCAGCAGCATACTACAGGGAGTTGGGAATGAGCAGTTATTC. Amino acids: CASSILQGVGNEQLF.

The sample holds a few counts of this clonotype. The chain links TRBV25-1 to TRBJ1-4; 10 bases match TRBD1. J lost 8 bases, V lost 8 bases, and 8 bases had no gene match. Germline V gives CDR1 MGHDK, CDR2 SYGVNS. The CDR3 is 14 amino acids. The CDR3 reads CASVPGTGAEKLFF. The CDR3 DNA reads TGTGCCAGCGTCCCCGGGACAGGGGCCGAAAAACTGTTTTTT. Using reference TRBV25-1 and TRBJ1-4 for the parts outside the CDR3, the full variable domain is EADIYQTPRYLVIGTGKKITLECSQTMGHDKMYWYQQDPGMELHLIHYSYGVNSTEKGDLSSESTVSRIRTEHFPLTLESARPSHTSQYLCASVPGTGAEKLFFGSGTQLSVL.

On this clonotype itself: Germline and junction disagree at one end, which may indicate a read error. V is TRBV20-1 and J is TRBJ2-2; TRBD1 or TRBD2 may be the D gene (5 bases each). Germline V gene lookup returns CDR1 DFQATT and CDR2 SNEGSKA (reference sequence). The CDR3 length is 11 residues. The CDR3 nucleotides are TGCAGTGCCCCGAGGGACCGGGGAGCTGTTTTT. Its protein product is CSAPRDRGAVF.

About this clonotype: The CDR3 end shows no conserved phenylalanine or tryptophan, and so a read error is likely. The rearrangement links TRBV7-3 to TRBJ2-1; D might be TRBD2 (6 bases). V was cut by 3 bases and J by 9 bases, with 15 bases left in between. The CDR3 consists of 14 residues. Germline CDR1 SGHTA, CDR2 FQGTGA. The DNA for the CDR3 is TGTGCCAGCAGCTTGGAGGGACGGCTAGGTGAGCAGTTCCTC. It translates to CASSLEGRLGEQFL.

In this sample, this clonotype is medium-sized. The gene calls are TRBV7-8 and TRBJ2-1, with TRBD2 identical over 7 bases. The CDR3 covers 17 residues. With 4 bases clipped from V and 4 bases from J, the junction kept 13 bases outside the gene matches. Germline CDR1 and CDR2: SGHVS and FQNEAQ. This CDR3 reads CASSSGRAGYSYNEQFF. CDR3 nucleotides: TGTGCCAGCAGCTCAGGGAGGGCCGGGTATTCGTACAATGAGCAGTTCTTC.

This clonotype was recorded a few times. V and J are TRBV7-3 and TRBJ1-1; TRBD1 matches 9 bases. V dropped 0 bases and J dropped 8; count of bases not matched to a gene: 7. Germline lookup yields CDR1 SGHTA and CDR2 FQGTGA. CDR3 length equals 15 residues. CDR3 nucleotide sequence: TGTGCCAGCAGCTTAACCCCTGGGACAGGGAACGAAGCTTTCTTT. Amino acids: CASSLTPGTGNEAFF.

V is TRBV6-2 or TRBV6-3 and J is TRBJ2-3; a weak D match, TRBD1 (6 bases). Germline lookup yields CDR1 MNHEY and CDR2 SVGEGT. Trimming left V 10 bases short and J 0 bases short, with 20 bases between. The CDR3 is 16 amino acids. The DNA for the CDR3 is TGTGCCACCCGAGGGGCTTACAGGGACAGCACAGATACGCAGTATTTT. It is translated as CATRGAYRDSTDTQYF.

This clonotype was found a few times. The chain recombines TRBV7-9 with TRBJ2-7; D uncertain. The CDR3 covers 14 residues. Per the germline V gene, CDR1 is SEHNR and CDR2 is FQNEAQ (reference sequence). V gave up 5 bases and J gave up 9 bases, with 20 bases separating them. CDR3: CASSQPLAPGGQYF. CDR3 coding DNA: TGTGCCAGCAGCCAGCCCCTCGCCCCGGGCGGGCAGTACTTC.

This clonotype was counted a few times. The V and J genes are TRBV20-1 and TRBJ1-1, with TRBD1 identical over 7 bases. The V gene's germline CDR1 is DFQATT and CDR2 SNEGSKA (reference sequence). Trimming removed 3 bases from V and 1 base from J; junction bases left unmatched: 2. The CDR3 is 13 amino acids. In nucleotides, the CDR3 is TGCAGTGCTAGGCGGGACAGGAACACTGAAGCTTTCTTT. Its protein product is CSARRDRNTEAFF.

This clonotype appeared a few times. One end of the junction varies from germline; a read error may be responsible. The chain uses TRBV5-1 and TRBJ2-6, with TRBD1 as a possible D gene (6 bases). Per the germline V gene, CDR1 is SGHRS and CDR2 is YFSETQ. CDR3 length: 15 residues. DNA for the CDR3: TGTGCCAGCTTGGGGGCAGGGGTAGGTAGCAACGTCCTGACTTTC. It specifies CASLGAGVGSNVLTF.

The CDR3 protein is CASSLQGNTEAFF. CDR3 coding DNA: TGTGCCAGCAGCTTACAGGGGAACACTGAAGCTTTCTTT. The gene calls are TRBV7-9 and TRBJ1-1; possibly TRBD1 for D (5 bases). The germline V gene has CDR1 SEHNR and CDR2 FQNEAQ (reference sequence). Between the trimmed V and J ends, which lost 2 bases and 1 base, there was a span of 5 bases. This CDR3 is 13 amino acids long.